These 30 T cell receptor beta chains were sequenced from one sample in a study of shared clonotypes between healthy human individuals. Profiling relied on immunoSEQ multiplex PCR, and the TCRdb table lists in-frame clones only, not all of them. Among a few million clones listed, approximately 90% were seen once. The sequencing input was naive CD4+ T cells from PBMCs. Specified subset: CD45RA+ positively selected. These receptors all stem from a man in his late teens or twenties in good health. Some clones in this sample may be carry-over from other donors' samples.

This clone was seen more than once but under ten times. Other nucleotide sequences from this sample produce the same CDR3. The chain employs TRBV5-1 and TRBJ2-7; 9 positions match TRBD1. Germline-derived CDR1 and CDR2 are SGHRS and YFSETQ. The CDR3 spans 15 residues. The J segment lost 0 bases and the V segment lost 0 bases, leaving 1 base of the junction unmatched. CDR3 protein: CASSLGDRDSYEQYF. The CDR3 DNA sequence: TGCGCCAGCAGCTTGGGGGACAGGGACTCCTACGAGCAGTACTTC.

The chain joins TRBV29-1 to TRBJ2-3; no clear D. The V gene lost 5 bases and the J gene lost 2 bases, with 11 bases spanning the gap. CDR3 length: 13 residues. CDR1 and CDR2 from the germline V gene are SQVTM and ANQGSEA. CDR3 region: CSVKHPLTDTQYF. For the CDR3, the DNA is TGCAGCGTTAAACATCCGCTCACAGATACGCAGTATTTT.

This clone showed up just once. The chain has TRBV15 and TRBJ2-1; a weak D match, TRBD2 (5 bases). V lost 1 base, J lost 8 bases, and 9 bases lay in between. Germline-derived CDR1 and CDR2 are LNHNV and YYDKDF (reference sequence). The CDR3 extends over 13 amino acids. The CDR3 DNA is TGTGCCACCAGCAGAGGGCAGAGGGATGAGCAGTTCTTC. Its translation: CATSRGQRDEQFF.

This chain joins TRBV27 and TRBJ1-5; 7 bases map to TRBD1. V trimming: 7 bases; J trimming: 6 bases; junction bases outside the gene matches: 12. The germline CDR1 and CDR2 sequences are MNHEY and SMNVEV (reference sequence). This CDR3 comprises 15 residues. The CDR3 sequence is CASTPTGRFRQPQHF. In nucleotides, the CDR3 is TGTGCCAGCACCCCGACAGGGAGGTTTCGTCAGCCCCAGCATTTT.

About this clone itself: The sample has other DNA sequences that encode this CDR3 too. V usage is TRBV5-4 and J usage is TRBJ2-7; no definite D call. Germline V gene sequence: CDR1 SGHNT, CDR2 YYREEE (reference sequence). Deletions cut 1 base from V and 0 bases from J, with 8 bases between. The CDR3 is 14 residues long. This chain's CDR3 is CASSLKGSSYEQYF. CDR3 coding DNA: TGTGCCAGCAGCTTGAAGGGCAGCTCCTACGAGCAGTACTTC.

This rearrangement joins TRBV11-2 to TRBJ2-1; 10 bases line up with TRBD2. CDR3 size: 14 residues. In germline, CDR1 is SGHAT, CDR2 FQNNGV. The V segment lost 4 bases and the J segment 9 bases; nucleotides outside the gene matches: 6. The CDR3 region has the DNA TGTGCCAGCAGCTCATCCGGGACTAGCGTTGAGCAGTTCTTC. It is translated as CASSSSGTSVEQFF.

The chain recombines TRBV5-1 with TRBJ1-2; no clear D gene. This CDR3 spans 14 amino acids. The V gene lost 0 bases and the J gene lost 8 bases, with 14 bases spanning the gap. Looked up from germline, CDR1 is SGHRS and CDR2 is YFSETQ. CDR3 residues: CASSLVGPVGGYTF. In nucleotides, the CDR3 is TGCGCCAGCAGCTTGGTAGGACCGGTGGGCGGCTACACCTTC.

The chain employs TRBV9 and TRBJ2-1; TRBD2 matches at 12 bases. The trim removed 5 bases at V and 4 bases at J, leaving 7 bases unmatched. The germline V gene encodes CDR1 SGDLS and CDR2 YYNGEE. The length of the CDR3 is 16 residues. CDR3 bases: TGTGCCAGCAGTTTTGGACTAGCGGGGATTTACAATGAGCAGTTCTTC. The encoded protein is CASSFGLAGIYNEQFF.

Concerning this clone itself: Within the sample, other DNA sequences also encode this same CDR3. The chain couples TRBV6-5 to TRBJ1-2, with unresolved D. Per germline, CDR1 MNHEY and CDR2 SVGAGI. V was trimmed by 5 bases and J by 1 base, leaving 8 bases between them. The CDR3 sequence is 13 residues long. The CDR3 region has the DNA TGTGCCAGCAGTCCAGGACTTAACTATGGCTACACCTTC. This encodes CASSPGLNYGYTF.

The V call is TRBV19, the J call TRBJ2-3; 7 nucleotides align to TRBD2. The germline V gene has CDR1 LNHDA and CDR2 SQIVND (reference sequence). The length of the CDR3 is 12 residues. Unmatched junction bases numbered 2, after V lost 6 bases and J lost 5 bases. Written as DNA, the CDR3 is TGTGCCAGTAGGGCGGGAGAAGATACGCAGTATTTT. Its translation: CASRAGEDTQYF.

The chain is built from TRBV5-6 and TRBJ2-3; unclear D gene. Trimming removed 4 bases from V and 1 base from J, with 10 bases in between. CDR3 length: 14 amino acids. Germline V gene sequence: CDR1 SGHDT, CDR2 YYEEEE. CDR3 bases: TGTGCCAGCAGCCCCTCGACCGGCACAGATACGCAGTATTTT. Translation: CASSPSTGTDTQYF. Looking up the rest from reference TRBV5-6 and TRBJ2-3 gives the full variable domain: DAGVTQSPTHLIKTRGQQVTLRCSPKSGHDTVSWYQQALGQGPQFIFQYYEEEERQRGNFPDRFSGHQFPNYSSELNVNALLLGDSALYLCASSPSTGTDTQYFGPGTRLTVL.

The genes are TRBV19 and TRBJ1-5, with a possible D match to TRBD1 (5 bases). Germline V CDR1 and CDR2: LNHDA, SQIVND (reference sequence). Deletions cut 5 bases from V and 0 bases from J, with 11 bases between. CDR3 length: 15 residues. The CDR3 region is CASSSIDSSNQPQHF. The CDR3 DNA follows: TGTGCCAGTAGTTCCATTGACAGTAGCAATCAGCCCCAGCATTTT.

This chain uses TRBV5-4 with TRBJ2-5; a possible D gene is TRBD1 (5 bases). Trimming removed 0 bases from V and 0 bases from J, with 6 bases in between. The CDR3 is 14 residues long. Germline loops: CDR1 SGHNT, CDR2 YYREEE (reference sequence). The CDR3 bases are TGTGCCAGCAGCTTGGGACAGAACCAAGAGACCCAGTACTTC. Protein sequence: CASSLGQNQETQYF.

The chain recombines TRBV6-5 with TRBJ2-5, with 9 nucleotides matching TRBD1. The length of the CDR3 is 14 residues. The J segment lost 7 bases and the V segment lost 7 bases, leaving 10 bases of the junction unmatched. Germline CDR1 is MNHEY and CDR2 is SVGAGI. In DNA form, the CDR3 reads TGTGCCAGCATCCCGACAGGGGGGTTAGGGACCCAGTACTTC. As protein: CASIPTGGLGTQYF.

The rearrangement links TRBV9 to TRBJ2-5; weak D call: TRBD2 (5 bases). CDR1 is SGDLS and CDR2 is YYNGEE in the germline V gene. V lost 3 bases and J lost 4, with 13 bases in between. The CDR3 sequence is 14 residues long. CDR3 in amino acids: CASSALDYGETQYF. The CDR3 DNA is TGTGCCAGCAGCGCACTAGACTACGGAGAGACCCAGTACTTC.

This chain joins TRBV11-3 and TRBJ2-2, with 12 bases identical to TRBD1. CDR1 is SGHNT, CDR2 YENEEA, per germline. The length of the CDR3 is 16 residues. Losses at the gene ends were 2 bases for V and 6 bases for J; bases not matched to a gene: 4. The CDR3, as DNA: TGTGCCAGCAGCTTACCGGGACAGGGGGCTTCCGGGGAGCTGTTTTTT. Translating gives CASSLPGQGASGELFF.

This chain joins TRBV5-1 and TRBJ2-1; D is possibly TRBD2 (6 bases). CDR1 SGHRS and CDR2 YFSETQ come from the germline V gene. The CDR3 loop spans 15 amino acids. V dropped 4 bases and J dropped 3 bases, with 14 bases sitting between them. The CDR3 DNA follows: TGCGCCAGCAGCCAGCCGGGAGCCCTCTACAATGAGCAGTTCTTC. It translates to CASSQPGALYNEQFF.

V gene TRBV7-9 combines with J gene TRBJ2-1; 14 positions match TRBD2. Germline lookup yields CDR1 SEHNR and CDR2 FQNEAQ (reference sequence). This CDR3 region has 18 residues. Losses at the gene ends were 4 bases for V and 8 bases for J; bases not matched to a gene: 13. The CDR3 DNA reads TGTGCCAGCAGCTCTACACCGGGACTAGCGGGAGCTATCTATGAGCAGTTCTTC. This sequence encodes CASSSTPGLAGAIYEQFF.

The V gene is TRBV6-1, the J gene TRBJ2-7; no clear D gene. Per the germline V gene, CDR1 is MNHNS and CDR2 is SASEGT. V lost 1 base, J lost 0 bases, and 7 bases lay in between. CDR3 length: 14 amino acids. The chain's CDR3 is CASSEETVSYEQYF. CDR3 bases: TGTGCCAGCAGTGAAGAGACCGTCTCCTACGAGCAGTACTTC.

This clone was seen just once. V usage is TRBV7-2 and J usage is TRBJ2-7; D call uncertain. This CDR3 is 13 amino acids long. Germline V gives CDR1 SGHTA, CDR2 FQGNSA. V lost 1 base, J lost 1 base, and 5 bases lay in between. In DNA, the CDR3 is TGTGCCAGCAGCTTAGGGTGGTCCTACGAGCAGTACTTC. Protein sequence: CASSLGWSYEQYF.

For this clone: Other DNA sequences from this sample encode an identical CDR3 as well. The chain joins TRBV18 to TRBJ1-1; unclear D gene. The ends were cut back, 5 bases at V and 1 base at J, with 8 bases in the middle. The germline gives CDR1 KGHSH, CDR2 LQKENI. This CDR3 is built from 13 residues. CDR3 nucleotide sequence: TGTGCCAGCTCAACCGACGGGAACACTGAAGCTTTCTTT. Protein: CASSTDGNTEAFF.

The chain uses TRBV5-1 and TRBJ2-3; D possibly corresponds to TRBD2 (5 bases). The germline V and J ends were trimmed by 4 bases and 6 bases, with 15 bases remaining between them. There are 14 residues in the CDR3. CDR1 and CDR2 from the germline V gene are SGHRS and YFSETQ. The CDR3 region is CASSIGLEVDTQYF. The CDR3, as DNA: TGCGCCAGCAGCATAGGACTTGAAGTGGATACGCAGTATTTT.

The chain employs TRBV18 and TRBJ2-7; unclear D gene. The CDR3 is made up of 14 amino acids. The V gene lost 2 bases and the J gene lost 0 bases, with 8 bases spanning the gap. From germline, CDR1 is KGHSH and CDR2 LQKENI. Here the CDR3 DNA reads TGTGCCAGCTCACCAGCGACACACTCCTACGAGCAGTACTTC. Its translation is CASSPATHSYEQYF. Supplemented by reference TRBV18 and TRBJ2-7, the full variable domain reads NAGVMQNPRHLVRRRGQEARLRCSPMKGHSHVYWYRQLPEEGLKFMVYLQKENIIDESGMPKERFSAEFPKEGPSILRIQQVVRGDSAAYFCASSPATHSYEQYFGPGTRLTVT.

Note on this clone: Other DNA sequences in the same sample also yield this CDR3. The chain combines TRBV6-5 with TRBJ2-7, with D perhaps TRBD1 (6 bases). CDR3 length: 12 residues. Germline CDR1 MNHEY, CDR2 SVGAGI. Trimming removed 4 bases from V and 3 bases from J, with 7 bases in between. Written as DNA, the CDR3 is TGTGCCAGCAGTTCCAGGGGCTACGAGCAGTACTTC. Residues: CASSSRGYEQYF.

The V call is TRBV6-4, the J call TRBJ1-4; 7 nucleotides line up with TRBD1. The CDR3 is made up of 14 amino acids. Per germline, CDR1 MRHNA and CDR2 SNTAGT. Trimming removed 6 bases from V and 8 bases from J; junction bases left unmatched: 9. CDR3 residues: CASREQGGYEKLFF. CDR3 nucleotide sequence: TGTGCCAGCAGGGAGCAGGGGGGATACGAAAAACTGTTTTTT.

The rearrangement links TRBV5-4 to TRBJ1-1, with a weak D call TRBD1 (5 bases). The CDR3 length is 14 residues. Per the germline V gene, CDR1 is SGHNT and CDR2 is YYREEE (reference sequence). V lost 4 bases to trimming and J lost 7 bases, with 17 bases between them. The CDR3 DNA is TGTGCCAGCAGCCGGATGGGGGGTAAGATTGAAGCTTTCTTT. Translated, it gives CASSRMGGKIEAFF.

This rearrangement joins TRBV10-3 to TRBJ2-3, with D perhaps TRBD2 (5 bases). V was trimmed by 0 bases and J by 1 base, leaving 11 bases between them. The CDR3 is 16 residues long. From germline, CDR1 is ENHRY and CDR2 SYGVKD. As DNA, the CDR3 is TGTGCCATCAGTGAGTCGGGCGGGTCCGGCACAGATACGCAGTATTTT. Translating it yields CAISESGGSGTDTQYF.

The table lists this clone with a count of one. The rearrangement joins TRBV6-5 to TRBJ1-6, with TRBD1 as a possible D gene (5 bases). This CDR3 contains 14 residues. Trimming removed 2 bases at V and 6 bases at J, with 8 bases between. Germline V gene data show CDR1 as MNHEY and CDR2 as SVGAGI. The CDR3 sequence: CASSYGGANSPLHF. The CDR3 DNA sequence: TGTGCCAGCAGTTACGGGGGAGCTAATTCACCCCTCCACTTT.

The V and J genes are TRBV9 and TRBJ1-2; maybe TRBD1 (5 bases). V lost 4 bases and J 4 bases, leaving 11 bases between the germline ends. Germline V gene sequence: CDR1 SGDLS, CDR2 YYNGEE. This CDR3 spans 13 amino acids. In nucleotides, the CDR3 is TGTGCCAGCAGCTCGGGGCCTTTCTATGGCTACACCTTC. Protein: CASSSGPFYGYTF.

For this clone: At the DNA level, this CDR3 is encoded by other sequences in the same sample as well. V usage is TRBV28 and J usage is TRBJ2-7; D uncertain. The V gene's germline CDR1 is MDHEN and CDR2 SYDVKM. This CDR3 has 15 residues. Trimming took off 2 bases at V and 2 bases at J, with 13 bases between the two ends. DNA of the CDR3: TGTGCCAGCAGTTTAAAAACGGGCGCCACCTACGAGCAGTACTTC. It yields the protein CASSLKTGATYEQYF.